Listed below are T cell receptor beta chains from one sample, sequenced in a study of T cells in localized non-small cell lung cancer. The table came from immunoSEQ multiplex PCR; TCRdb's copy has only in-frame clones and leaves some out. The table lists several thousand clones, 23% of them singletons. Sequenced here: lung tumor tissue, sampled before any cancer treatment. The receptors were sampled from a man aged 40 to 75 with stage III squamous cell lung carcinoma. The conserved cysteine and the conserved F or W are not part of the CDR3 here. Fields, in order: D gene, J gene, V gene, CDR3 protein. D genes are given only for firm matches.

TRBD1 | TRBJ1-5 | TRBV11-3 | ASSSRTGNQPQH
. | TRBJ1-2 | TRBV9 | ASSPDNDYGYT
. | TRBJ2-1 | TRBV18 | ASSSFTGTLPRDEQF
TRBD1 | TRBJ2-7 | TRBV19 | ASRYGTGANEQY
. | TRBJ2-7 | TRBV6-8 | ASSYAPGITREQY
. | TRBJ2-5 | TRBV9 | ASSDELWGVGSQRETQY
. | TRBJ1-4 | TRBV28 | ASVGGPTNEKLF
. | TRBJ1-6 | TRBV11-3 | ASSPPPGGANSPLH
. | TRBJ2-7 | TRBV21-1 | ASSPWSTHEQY
. | TRBJ2-1 | TRBV6-8 | ASSPPGQIGDEQF
. | TRBJ1-4 | TRBV5-1 | ASRPTVSVNEKLF
. | TRBJ1-3 | TRBV28 | ASSFLMNRVSSGNTIY
. | TRBJ2-5 | TRBV1 | ASSQGLERQTQY
. | TRBJ2-3 | TRBV19 | ASSLTWWGTDTQY
TRBD1 | TRBJ1-2 | TRBV6-8 | ASSKGQGFSGYT
. | TRBJ2-2 | TRBV18 | ASSPQNPLGGTGELF
TRBD2 | TRBJ2-2 | TRBV5-1 | ASSLGGSGMSFGELF
. | TRBJ2-5 | TRBV28 | ASSARDFPGETQY
. | TRBJ2-4 | TRBV6-8 | ASKKELLAGNIQY
. | TRBJ1-2 | TRBV6-1 | ASSEANGRSYGYT
. | TRBJ1-1 | TRBV18 | ASSLGPSTEAF
. | TRBJ1-1 | TRBV30 | ACPGELDTEAF
. | TRBJ2-1 | TRBV15 | ATSRDIGGSYNEQF
. | TRBJ2-1 | TRBV11-3 | ASSFMGSYNEQF
. | TRBJ1-2 | TRBV11-3 | ASSQVPTGNYGYT
TRBD1 | TRBJ1-2 | TRBV6-8 | ASSYTGGSGYT
TRBD1 | TRBJ1-2 | TRBV11-3 | ASSTNRGTLYGYT
. | TRBJ2-3 | TRBV30 | AWSFPDTDTQY
TRBD2 | TRBJ2-3 | TRBV11-3 | ASSSPTSGGVTDTQY
TRBD2 | TRBJ2-1 | TRBV11-3 | ASSLALAELYNEQF
TRBD1 | TRBJ1-2 | TRBV11-3 | ASSPRQGVDGYT
. | TRBJ2-7 | TRBV11-3 | ASSLGGDTYEQY
. | TRBJ1-2 | TRBV9 | ASSVGTGDGYT
. | TRBJ1-6 | TRBV6-8 | ASSGGGYSYNSPLH
. | TRBJ1-5 | TRBV6-8 | ASSDAGTEVQPQH
TRBD1 | TRBJ2-1 | TRBV6-8 | ASSYALGRGQNNEQF
TRBD1 | TRBJ1-2 | TRBV11-3 | ASSFSDRDVYGYT
. | TRBJ2-3 | TRBV9 | ASSVEDGTDTQY
TRBD1 | TRBJ1-3 | TRBV11-3 | ASSLVRGHGNTIY
. | TRBJ1-4 | TRBV19 | ASHEGLGGEKLF
TRBD2 | TRBJ2-1 | TRBV9 | ASSRAGGNNEQF
. | TRBJ1-1 | TRBV28 | ASLNFRAEAF
. | TRBJ2-1 | TRBV11-3 | ASSLGRSSYNEQF
. | TRBJ1-1 | TRBV11-3 | ASSHDGQPNTEAF
TRBD1 | TRBJ2-1 | TRBV6-8 | ASSQMTGFNEQF
. | TRBJ1-2 | TRBV11-3 | ASSYLGTAGEGYT